A single sample is the source of the 20 T cell receptor beta chains below, sequenced in a study of blood T cells in healthy people across ages. Through a sample-barcoded 5' primer and a J-beta primer mix, a second PCR was run for about 7 to 12 cycles. A single record per CDR3 protein comes from TCRdb applying MiXCR to the 5' RACE reads. Of 700,000 to 800,000 distinct CDR3 sequences listed, about 40% are singletons. Input material: blood. These TCRs come from a woman aged 55-70 years in good health.

This chain connects TRBV5-1 to TRBJ2-1; the match to TRBD1 covers 9 bases. Germline V gene lookup returns CDR1 SGHRS and CDR2 YFSETQ. V shed 3 bases and J 4 bases; nucleotides not matched to a gene: 14. The CDR3 extends over 18 amino acids. The CDR3 loop is CASSSKGGQGGVYNEQFF. The DNA of the CDR3 is TGCGCCAGCAGCTCGAAGGGGGGACAGGGAGGAGTTTACAATGAGCAGTTCTTC.

The rearrangement joins TRBV12-3 or TRBV12-4 to TRBJ2-7; 12 positions match TRBD2. This CDR3 is built from 16 residues. V lost 2 bases and J lost 4; bases outside the gene matches: 6. The CDR3, as DNA: TGTGCCAGCAGTTTAAACCCGACTAGCGGGGGATACGAGCAGTACTTC. Its protein product is CASSLNPTSGGYEQYF.

V is TRBV6-2 or TRBV6-3 and J is TRBJ2-1; 7 nucleotides line up with TRBD2. Per the germline V gene, CDR1 is MNHEY and CDR2 is SVGEGT. The CDR3 is made up of 16 amino acids. V gave up 7 bases and J gave up 4 bases; unmatched junction bases: 13. The CDR3 reads CASTLHSSGTYNEQFF. In DNA, the CDR3 is TGTGCCAGCACTCTCCACTCTAGCGGTACATACAATGAGCAGTTCTTC.

The chain has TRBV4-2 and TRBJ2-3, with D perhaps matching TRBD2 (6 bases). This CDR3 region has 16 residues. Germline-derived CDR1 and CDR2 are LGHNA and YNFKEQ. The V end lost 1 base, the J end lost 1 base, and 12 bases lay between the germline ends. The CDR3 reads CASSQGLASRTDTQYF. The CDR3 region has the DNA TGTGCCAGCAGCCAAGGTCTAGCGTCGCGCACAGATACGCAGTATTTT.

This clonotype was seen just once. This sequence joins TRBV7-9 and TRBJ1-5; D possibly corresponds to TRBD1 (5 bases). The ends were cut back, 3 bases at V and 3 bases at J, with 15 bases in the middle. The CDR3 contains 16 residues. Germline V CDR1 and CDR2: SEHNR, FQNEAQ (reference sequence). CDR3 DNA sequence: TGTGCCAGCAGCTTTGTACGCGGGACTGTCAATCAGCCCCAGCATTTT. It specifies CASSFVRGTVNQPQHF.

A word on this clonotype: With a much larger clone just one base away, this may be a read error. This chain joins TRBV5-5 and TRBJ2-3; D uncertain. Trimming cost V 5 bases and J 2 bases, with 12 bases left between them. The CDR3 spans 14 residues. CDR1 and CDR2 from the germline V gene are SGHKS and YYEKEE (reference sequence). Here the CDR3 reads CASSATTDTDTQYF. CDR3 DNA: TGTGCCAGCAGTGCTACGACGGACACAGATACGCAGTATTTT.

This clonotype has more than one count but fewer than ten. CDR3 nucleotides: TGCGCCAGCAGCCCCGACGTGGACGATGAGCAGTTCTTC. Translated, it gives CASSPDVDDEQFF. The V and J genes are TRBV4-3 and TRBJ2-1, with no clear D. This CDR3 is 13 amino acids long. Trimming cost V 4 bases and J 8 bases, with 12 bases left between them. Germline V gene data show CDR1 as LGHNA and CDR2 as YSLEER.

Of note for this clonotype: The junction differs from germline at one of its ends, possibly a read error. The chain couples TRBV2 to TRBJ2-2, with D perhaps matching TRBD1 (5 bases). CDR1 and CDR2 (germline): SNHLY, FYNNEI. The CDR3 has 14 residues. Here the CDR3 reads CASSGAGVTGELFF. The CDR3 region has the DNA TGCGCCAGCAGTGGGGCTGGGGTCACCGGGGAGCTGTTTTTT.

This clonotype was counted between two and nine times. The chain has TRBV7-9 and TRBJ2-7, with D possibly TRBD2 on 6 matching bases. Germline values: CDR1 SEHNR, CDR2 FQNEAQ (reference sequence). The CDR3 is 12 residues long. Trimming removed 4 bases at V and 7 bases at J, with 11 bases between. The CDR3 protein is CASSWRGSEQYF. In nucleotides, the CDR3 is TGTGCCAGCAGCTGGCGGGGAAGTGAGCAGTACTTC.

This clonotype appeared a few times. This chain uses TRBV3-1 with TRBJ2-5; 7 nucleotides align to TRBD1. Trimming removed 3 bases from V and 2 bases from J; junction bases left unmatched: 6. The CDR3 is 15 amino acids. The germline CDR1 and CDR2 sequences are LGHDT and YNNKEL (reference sequence). CDR3 sequence reads: CASSQDPGQQETQYF. In nucleotides, the CDR3 is TGTGCCAGCAGCCAGGATCCGGGACAGCAAGAGACCCAGTACTTC.

This chain joins TRBV27 and TRBJ2-3; D possibly corresponds to TRBD2 (5 bases). Germline V lookup: CDR1 MNHEY, CDR2 SMNVEV (reference sequence). The V end lost 1 base, the J end lost 2 bases, and 10 bases lay between the germline ends. The CDR3 covers 15 residues. The CDR3 region has the DNA TGTGCCAGCAGTTTATATGCGGGTGCCACAGATACGCAGTATTTT. Its translation is CASSLYAGATDTQYF.

This clonotype was seen only a few times. The chain is built from TRBV6-1 and TRBJ2-5, with 15 bases identical to TRBD2. The DNA end is more similar to TRBJ2-7, so the J call may be wrong. Per germline, CDR1 MNHNS and CDR2 SASEGT. This CDR3 is built from 17 residues. The CDR3: CASSEGLAGGQSYEQYF. The CDR3 region has the DNA TGTGCCAGCAGTGAGGGACTAGCGGGGGGCCAGTCTTACGAGCAGTACTTC.

On this clonotype itself: At one end, the junction sequence differs from germline, possibly due to a read error. V is TRBV3-1 and J is TRBJ2-3, with 11 bases that match TRBD2. CDR1 and CDR2 (germline): LGHDT, YNNKEL (reference sequence). This CDR3 is built from 18 residues. CDR3 in DNA: TGTACCAGCAGCTACCGAACCGGGACTAGCGGCTCCCCGAATACGCAGTATTTT. Its translation is CTSSYRTGTSGSPNTQYF.

This chain joins TRBV6-1 and TRBJ2-3; D not certain. V was pared by 3 bases and J by 0 bases, with 7 bases between. CDR3 size: 14 residues. Germline assignment: CDR1 MNHNS and CDR2 SASEGT. Written as DNA, the CDR3 is TGTGCCAGCAGTGAGGGGTATAGCACAGATACGCAGTATTTT. It encodes CASSEGYSTDTQYF.

This clonotype occurred many times. V usage is TRBV29-1 and J usage is TRBJ2-7, with D possibly being TRBD1 or TRBD2 (5 bases each). The CDR3 length is 13 residues. Germline CDR1 is SQVTM and CDR2 is ANQGSEA. V gave up 6 bases and J gave up 9 bases, with 21 bases separating them. The CDR3 reads CSVRRDPTDGQYF. CDR3 nucleotide sequence: TGCAGCGTCCGACGGGACCCTACTGACGGGCAGTACTTC.

Details on this clonotype: It may be a read error: a sequence one base away is much more abundant. This rearrangement joins TRBV9 to TRBJ2-1, with D tentatively TRBD2 (7 bases). Trimming left V 0 bases short and J 0 bases short, with 10 bases between. The CDR3 runs to 16 residues. The germline V gene has CDR1 SGDLS and CDR2 YYNGEE. The CDR3 protein is CASSVEGGGSYNEQFF. In DNA, the CDR3 is TGTGCCAGCAGCGTAGAAGGGGGGGGCTCCTACAATGAGCAGTTCTTC.

This rearrangement joins TRBV4-2 to TRBJ2-7; D is possibly TRBD2 (6 bases). Trimming took 1 base from V and 0 from J, leaving 10 bases between them. The CDR3 is 15 amino acids. Per germline, CDR1 LGHNA and CDR2 YNFKEQ. CDR3 region: CASSQAERVSYEQYF. The DNA for the CDR3 is TGTGCCAGCAGCCAAGCGGAGCGGGTCTCCTACGAGCAGTACTTC.

V usage is TRBV20-1 and J usage is TRBJ2-7; 7 bases map to TRBD2. With the DNA end fitting TRBJ2-4 better, the J assignment may be wrong. The CDR3 sequence is 14 residues long. Germline lookup yields CDR1 DFQATT and CDR2 SNEGSKA (reference sequence). The CDR3: CSARDSRGTNIQYF. CDR3 DNA: TGCAGTGCTAGAGATTCGCGGGGGACAAACATTCAGTACTTC.

To note about this clonotype: This may come from a read error, since a much larger clone is one base off. The chain has TRBV29-1 and TRBJ1-2; D is unresolved. Between the trimmed V and J ends, which lost 4 bases and 8 bases, there was a span of 14 bases. The CDR3 covers 12 residues. Germline CDR1 SQVTM, CDR2 ANQGSEA. The CDR3 bases are TGCAGCGTTGCCCCGGACCTATGGGGCTACACCTTC. It specifies CSVAPDLWGYTF.

The chain is built from TRBV7-2 and TRBJ2-1; 13 positions agree with TRBD2. Germline V CDR1 and CDR2: SGHTA, FQGNSA. This CDR3 contains 17 residues. Losses at the gene ends were 4 bases for V and 7 bases for J; bases not matched to a gene: 10. CDR3 DNA sequence: TGTGCCAGCAGCTCAAGACTAGCGGGGGGAGTTTCAAATGAGCAGTTCTTC. This codes for CASSSRLAGGVSNEQFF.